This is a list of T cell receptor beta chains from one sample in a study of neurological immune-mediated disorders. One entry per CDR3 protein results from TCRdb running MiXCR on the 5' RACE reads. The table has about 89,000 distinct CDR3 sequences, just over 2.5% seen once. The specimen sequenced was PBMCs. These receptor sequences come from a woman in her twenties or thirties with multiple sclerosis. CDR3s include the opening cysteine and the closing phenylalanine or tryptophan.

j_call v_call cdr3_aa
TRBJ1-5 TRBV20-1 CSARGGQGWVENQPQHF
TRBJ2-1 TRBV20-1 CSAHLPRSYNEQFF
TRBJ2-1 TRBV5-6 CASSLGPSRPHNEQFF
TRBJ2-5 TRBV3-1 CASSQLDRVMFETQYF
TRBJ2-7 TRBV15 CATSRVAGPVEQYF
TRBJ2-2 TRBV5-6 CASSSGQNTGELFF
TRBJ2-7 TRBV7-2 CASSFGTGLYEQYF
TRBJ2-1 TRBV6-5 CASSYGASGYNEQFF
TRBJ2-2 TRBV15 CATSRGRSYTGELFF
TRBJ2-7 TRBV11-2 CASSLDLIPLGEQYF
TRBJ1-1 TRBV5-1 CASSLYRDSFTEAFF
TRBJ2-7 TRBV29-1 CSVEGGRGEQYF
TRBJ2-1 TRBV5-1 CASSSGPVSSYNEQFF
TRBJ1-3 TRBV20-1 CSASPPPGHGGSGNTIYF
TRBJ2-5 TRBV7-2 CASSLGPSQETQYF
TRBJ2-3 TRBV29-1 CSSSGSTDTQYF
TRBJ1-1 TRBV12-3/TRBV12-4 CASSPQTNTEAFF